This T cell receptor beta chain is drawn from a study of cytomegalovirus exposure and HLA in healthy donors (dated by TCRdb to 2015 to 2018). Study-level background: In an earlier analysis of some 550 of the donors, about 260 Gb of sequence data and just under 120 million unique TCR beta sequences from about 179 million T cells were reported. On average, 235,054 unique TCR beta nucleotide sequences were sequenced per donor among 398 genotyped donors of the cohort, with 15% to 20% of those sequences being non-productive. The genetic ancestry cluster associated with self-reported Caucasian donors included 81% of the 300 to 400 genotyped donors. Every discovery cohort repertoire had been produced on one sequencing platform. Because of strong linkage in the cohort, five DR-DQ haplotypes were treated as single units for association and clustering. To decide whether each TCR beta V gene segment behaved as functional or pseudogenic, an earlier analysis of over 500 of the donors relied on high-throughput TCR beta sequencing. A later genetic analysis used genome-wide SNP genotypes for about 65% of the roughly 700 donors, treating that subset as a discovery cohort. Besides the first cohort of under 700 subjects, a separate validation cohort made up of over 100 different subjects was used. To study patterns of TCR occurrence, a later analysis re-analyzed previously published TCR beta repertoires from hundreds of donors and added high-resolution HLA genotyping. High-throughput TCR immunosequencing, statistical association of individual TCRs with disease status, and machine learning were combined to predict cytomegalovirus infection status. The study was designed to test whether signatures of past pathogen exposure could be identified by cataloging public T cell receptors. The study profiled the T cell repertoires of 666 subjects by immunosequencing and related them to cytomegalovirus serostatus. Class I and class II HLA loci were covered by the typing at four-digit resolution. Rather than using new phenotypic data, the later analysis identified candidate immune exposures from TCR beta sequences and from how often those sequences occurred across donors. Donor age, sex, ethnicity and CMV serostatus were compiled alongside the repertoire data. Typing coverage varied by locus: about 629-640 donors for A, B, C, DRB1 and DQB1; roughly 510 for DQA1; about 590 for DPA1; about 450 for DPB1. An early release that covered fewer than 750 HLA-typed donors contained approximately 300 gigabases of sequencing data and approximately 85 million unique TCR sequences. Overall results and qualifications from the work: In vitro tests confirmed that a few of the cytomegalovirus-associated TCR beta chains recognize cytomegalovirus antigens. A total of roughly 160 TCR beta chains were listed by the study as associated with cytomegalovirus. Because HLA typing was missing for some donors at each locus, association tests included only the typed subset. Most TCR sequences were seen in very few donors, while some public TCRs were found in many individuals. When HLA alleles, especially DR and DQ, strongly co-occurred, attributing TCR associations to individual alleles was difficult. Presence/absence analyses assumed roughly uniform sequencing depth across donors, an assumption that may not hold. CMV serostatus was the only immune exposure information available for the cohort. A later analysis found that TCR association rates varied across HLA loci, with DRB1 alleles showing the most associated TCRs and HLA-C alleles the fewest. According to a later analysis, most CMV-associated TCR beta chains appeared to be HLA-restricted, and the HLA associations seemed to be driven largely by CMV exposure. A further reported finding was that TCR beta sequences accurately predicted the HLA-A and HLA-B alleles for most subjects in the first cohort. Some IMGT-functional V segments, including TRBV6-2 and TRBV6-3, could not be told apart with the 87-base-pair reads, so those segments were excluded. The sequencing pipeline was judged likely to have produced a cluster of highly shared sequence variants as a technical artifact. The classifier was reported to diagnose cytomegalovirus status with high specificity and sensitivity in both the original and validation cohorts. Several of the top co-occurrence clusters appeared to be linked to parvovirus B19, influenza, CMV and Epstein-Barr virus, according to a later analysis. In a later analysis, HLA-associated TCR beta chains were found to be more clonally expanded and to have lower generation probabilities than equally common non-associated chains. Only TCR beta chains were sequenced in this cohort, and the absence of alpha or paired-chain data limited detectable features. A later genetic analysis associated a missense DCLRE1C variant with V-gene and J-gene trimming of TCR beta chains, and an independent cohort replicated the association. It was suggested by the authors that the approach could potentially be generalized to other disease states and immunological phenotypes. An earlier analysis of around 600 of the donors showed that most TCR beta V segments appeared in productive rearrangements either about 87% or about 30% of the time, which broadly matched IMGT annotations. Correlated functional status among segregating V segments might be attributable to linkage disequilibrium, but an unknown experimental factor could not be ruled out. Because counts were too low, approximately 15 rarely observed V segments, including chromosome 9 orphons, were excluded from the earlier analysis of roughly 580 of the donors. A later analysis associated 16,951 TCR beta sequences with specific HLA alleles at a false discovery rate of 0.05. In a later genetic analysis, fewer N-insertions in productive TCRs were reported among donors in an Asian-associated ancestry cluster than the roughly 640-donor mean.

CDR1 is given as KGHSH and CDR2 as LQKENI, both from the germline V gene. Including cysteine and phenylalanine, the CDR3 has 15 amino acids. The retained sequence is limited to the CDR3, 45 bases, with the frame set at the first base. V and J are trimmed by 5 bases and 5 bases, and the gene matches miss 5 bases of the junction. Note on this clone: Its antigen specificity is not known.

The library relied on the immunoSEQ multiplex PCR assay. A mixture of 60 forward primers for TCR Vbeta segments and 13 reverse primers for TCR Jbeta segments was used in the multiplex PCR. The CDR3 region of rearranged TCR beta genes was amplified from genomic DNA by a multiplex PCR assay. The Illumina HiSeq System was used to sequence the amplified TCR beta libraries as 87-base-pair reads. For the original study's pipeline: Across the 600 to 700 repertoires, a later analysis counted roughly 77 million unique TCR beta chains, 9.5 million to 13 million of which were shared by at least two donors. A nearest-neighbor algorithm error-corrected the raw reads and collapsed the reads into unique sequences, merging closely related sequences to remove PCR and sequencing errors. Alignment of CDR3 sequences to IMGT reference sequences was used to assign V, D and J gene segments. For a sequence to be retained, a match of at least six nucleotides was required to both a V gene segment and a J gene segment. Rearrangements were called productive when the CDR3 lacked stop codons and stayed in frame with V and J; all others were non-productive. Following IMGT convention, CDR3 was defined as the stretch from the second conserved V-encoded cysteine up to the conserved J-encoded phenylalanine. Sequences without an unambiguous match to a single V gene segment were excluded from the earlier analysis of 500 to 700 of the donors. An earlier analysis of fewer than 750 of the donors called V segments functional above 56.7% productive rearrangements and segregating when the between-donor standard deviation exceeded 5%. A statistical classification framework was developed to diagnose cytomegalovirus status using the catalog of TCR beta chain sequences. In a later analysis, V and J genes were assigned by comparing TCR nucleotide sequences against IMGT/GENE-DB human TR gene sequences. In a later analysis, CDR3 sequences and most-parsimonious VDJ recombination scenarios were assigned using the TCRdist pipeline. In a later analysis, every TCR beta chain was defined by the combination of its CDR3 amino acid sequence and its V-gene family, and reads without a unique V-gene family were dropped. As a way to deal with suspected cross-contamination and a sequencing artifact, a later analysis dropped hundreds of nucleotide sequences that were highly shared and had low generation probability. For each public chain, a later analysis derived a clonal expansion index from normalized ranks of inferred template counts within each repertoire. A later analysis computed generation probabilities with a VDJ recombination model fitted to out-of-frame rearrangements, and checked the results against IGoR. In a later analysis, hypergeometric tests were used to score TCR-TCR, TCR-HLA and TCR-CMV co-occurrence, with a repertoire-size bias correction applied to TCR pairs. False discovery rates were estimated in a later analysis by permuting HLA or CMV assignments 20 times. A later analysis grouped co-occurring TCRs with DBSCAN, adding TCRdist sequence similarity when clustering within HLA-allele-positive subsets. Co-occurrence clustering excluded repertoires with fewer than 30,000 or more than 120,000 public chains, plus five with anomalous nucleotide sharing. TCRdb obtained this table from immuneACCESS and retained in-frame rearrangements with V and J assigned. These tables miss some clones; where compared with another copy, unresolved V genes account for less than half of the shortfall, and the remainder is unexplained. V and J calls and clone size come straight from that table; D and trimming were deduced from the DNA. This sample's listing comprises tens of thousands of clones. The ten top clones hold more than 0.45% of the sample.

The cohort comprised some 730 healthy bone marrow donors. Cohort members were all nominally healthy when sampled, although unrecorded immune exposures were likely present. The donor was CMV seronegative and was included in the group of hundreds of seronegative cohort members. Each donor provided a peripheral blood sample, and peripheral blood mononuclear cells were used for TCR beta sequencing. Genomic DNA was extracted from the blood cell samples with the Qiagen DNeasy Blood Extraction Kit. The sample taken for sequencing was PBMCs. The receptor was derived from a man aged 45 to 65 in good health and CMV-seronegative. The chain joins TRBV18 to TRBJ2-1, with 11 central nucleotides matching TRBD2. The sequenced DNA is TGTGCCAGCTCATTTACTAGCGGGGGTAACAATGAGCAGTTCTTC. Translated, this gives CASSFTSGGNNEQFF.